Listed here are 3 T cell receptor beta chains from one sample, sequenced in a study of response to subunit inactivated influenza vaccine. From the RT-PCR reads, TCRdb called clonotypes with MiXCR, one entry per CDR3 protein. The profile covers around 570,000 distinct CDR3 sequences, with approximately 7.6% appearing a single time and around 13% taken by the ten largest. The sample was PBMCs from blood, taken about 23 months after vaccination. These receptors all stem from a man between 50 and 69 years old who received an inactivated influenza vaccine.

This clonotype was counted between two and nine times. CDR3: CASSPLGGLLTDTQYF. DNA for the CDR3: TGTGCCAGCAGTCCCCTGGGGGGCTTATTAACAGATACGCAGTATTTT. V usage is TRBV28 and J usage is TRBJ2-3; the D gene could be TRBD1 or TRBD2 (6 bases each). Germline assignment: CDR1 MDHEN and CDR2 SYDVKM. Trimming removed 5 bases from V and 3 bases from J, with 18 bases in between. The length of the CDR3 is 16 residues.

This clonotype was picked up a small number of times. The rearrangement links TRBV14 to TRBJ2-7; D is possibly TRBD2 (5 bases). Germline lookup yields CDR1 SGHDN and CDR2 FVKESK. The V end lost 4 bases, the J end lost 3 bases, and 10 bases lay between the germline ends. This CDR3 is 13 amino acids long. CDR3 DNA: TGTGCCAGCAGCCTGTACGGGGACTACGAGCAGTACTTC. Residues: CASSLYGDYEQYF.

This clonotype has a handful of counts. The chain uses TRBV6-1 and TRBJ2-7; 7 bases agree with TRBD1. The V gene end was trimmed by 6 bases and the J gene end by 2 bases; junction bases not matched to a gene: 7. CDR3 size: 14 residues. The germline CDR1 and CDR2 sequences are MNHNS and SASEGT. The CDR3 loop is CASSETGQTYEQYF. Here the CDR3 DNA reads TGTGCCAGCAGCGAAACGGGACAGACCTACGAGCAGTACTTC.